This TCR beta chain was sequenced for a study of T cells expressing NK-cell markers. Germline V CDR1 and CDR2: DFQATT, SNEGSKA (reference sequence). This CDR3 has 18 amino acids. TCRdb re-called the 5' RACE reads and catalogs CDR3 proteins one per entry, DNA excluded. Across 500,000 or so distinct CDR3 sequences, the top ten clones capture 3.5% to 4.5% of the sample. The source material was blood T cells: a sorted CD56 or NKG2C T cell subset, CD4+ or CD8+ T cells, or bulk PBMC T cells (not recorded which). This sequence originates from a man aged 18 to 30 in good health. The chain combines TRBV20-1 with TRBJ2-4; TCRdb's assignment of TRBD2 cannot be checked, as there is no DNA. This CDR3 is CSARDAVLAGGAKNIQYF.